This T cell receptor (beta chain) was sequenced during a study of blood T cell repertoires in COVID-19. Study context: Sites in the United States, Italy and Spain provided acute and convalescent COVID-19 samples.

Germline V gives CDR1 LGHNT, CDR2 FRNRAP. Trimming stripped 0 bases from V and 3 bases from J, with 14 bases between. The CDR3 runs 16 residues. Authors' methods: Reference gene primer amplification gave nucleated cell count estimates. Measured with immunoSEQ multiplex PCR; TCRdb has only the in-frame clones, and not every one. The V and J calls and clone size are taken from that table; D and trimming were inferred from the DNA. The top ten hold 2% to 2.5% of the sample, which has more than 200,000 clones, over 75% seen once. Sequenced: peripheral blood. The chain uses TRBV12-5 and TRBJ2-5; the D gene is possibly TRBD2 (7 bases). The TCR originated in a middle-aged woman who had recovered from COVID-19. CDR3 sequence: CASGLVGGLLKETQYF. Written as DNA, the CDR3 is TGTGCTAGTGGTTTGGTCGGGGGGCTACTCAAAGAGACCCAGTACTTC.